The 3 T cell receptor beta chains reported below all come from one sample, sequenced in a study of blood T cell repertoires in COVID-19. Profiling relied on immunoSEQ multiplex PCR, and the TCRdb table lists in-frame clones only, not all of them. Of some 210,000 clones listed, roughly 87% are singletons. The sequenced material came from PBMCs or T cells enriched from blood (not recorded which). These receptors were obtained from a man younger than 35 with acute COVID-19.

The rearrangement uses TRBV10-3 and TRBJ2-1; D perhaps matches TRBD2 (6 bases). This CDR3 has 14 residues. Germline V gene lookup returns CDR1 ENHRY and CDR2 SYGVKD. Between the trimmed V and J ends, which lost 7 bases and 8 bases, there was a span of 18 bases. CDR3 amino acids: CAITPDLAVDEQFF. The CDR3 bases are TGTGCCATCACCCCGGACTTAGCGGTGGATGAGCAGTTCTTC.

This clone was observed a single time. The rearrangement joins TRBV5-8 to TRBJ2-3; TRBD2 matches at 7 bases. Per the germline V gene, CDR1 is SGHTS and CDR2 is YDEGEE. The CDR3 covers 15 residues. J was trimmed by 7 bases and V by 4 bases; bases with no gene match: 12. The CDR3 spells CASSPTSQTSNTQYF. For the CDR3, the DNA is TGTGCCAGCAGCCCGACTAGCCAAACTTCAAATACGCAGTATTTT.

This clone was seen a single time. The chain joins TRBV5-6 to TRBJ2-3; D gene ambiguous. V lost 5 bases and J lost 0, with 7 bases in between. This CDR3 has 13 amino acids. The germline gives CDR1 SGHDT, CDR2 YYEEEE. The CDR3 sequence is CASSSPSTDTQYF. The DNA of the CDR3 is TGTGCCAGCAGTTCTCCTAGCACAGATACGCAGTATTTT.